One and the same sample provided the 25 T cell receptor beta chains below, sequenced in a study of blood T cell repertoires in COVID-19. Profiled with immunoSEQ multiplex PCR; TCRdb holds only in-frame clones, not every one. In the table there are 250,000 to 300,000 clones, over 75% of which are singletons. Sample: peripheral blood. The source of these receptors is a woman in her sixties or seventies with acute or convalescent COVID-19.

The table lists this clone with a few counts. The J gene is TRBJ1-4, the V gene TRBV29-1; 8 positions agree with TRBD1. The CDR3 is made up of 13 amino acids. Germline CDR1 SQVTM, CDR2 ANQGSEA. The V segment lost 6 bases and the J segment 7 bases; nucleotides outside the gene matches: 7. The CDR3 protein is CSVAQGGSEKLFF. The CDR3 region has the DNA TGCAGCGTAGCACAGGGGGGTAGTGAAAAACTGTTTTTT.

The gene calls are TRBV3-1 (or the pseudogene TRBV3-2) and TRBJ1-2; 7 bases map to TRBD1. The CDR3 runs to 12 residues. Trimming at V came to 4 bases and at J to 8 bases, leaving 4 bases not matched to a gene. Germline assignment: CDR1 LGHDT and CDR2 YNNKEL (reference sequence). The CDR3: CASSRQGGGYTF. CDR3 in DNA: TGTGCCAGCAGCCGACAAGGGGGCGGCTACACCTTC.

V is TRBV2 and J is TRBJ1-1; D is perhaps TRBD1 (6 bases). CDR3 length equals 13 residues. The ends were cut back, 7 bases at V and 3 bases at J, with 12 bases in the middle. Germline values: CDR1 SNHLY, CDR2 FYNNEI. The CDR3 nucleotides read TGTGCCAGCAAGGGGGAGAGGGACACTGAAGCTTTCTTT. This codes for CASKGERDTEAFF. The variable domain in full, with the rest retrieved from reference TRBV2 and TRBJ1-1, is EPEVTQTPSHQVTQMGQEVILRCVPISNHLYFYWYRQILGQKVEFLVSFYNNEISEKSEIFDDQFSVERPDGSNFTLKIRSTKLEDSAMYFCASKGERDTEAFFGQGTRLTVV.

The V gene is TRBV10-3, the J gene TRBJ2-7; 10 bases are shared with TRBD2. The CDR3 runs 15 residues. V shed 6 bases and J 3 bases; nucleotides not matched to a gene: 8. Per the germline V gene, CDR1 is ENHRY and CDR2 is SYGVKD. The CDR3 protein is CAISGGTSANYEQYF. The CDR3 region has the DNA TGTGCCATCAGCGGAGGGACTAGCGCAAACTACGAGCAGTACTTC.

The CDR3 here is CASSLGTGDYGYTF. As DNA, the CDR3 is TGCGCCAGCAGCCTAGGGACAGGGGACTATGGCTACACCTTC. This chain joins TRBV4-1 and TRBJ1-2; 10 bases match TRBD1. Germline CDR1 and CDR2: MGHRA and YSYEKL. The CDR3 is 14 residues long. The V segment lost 4 bases and the J segment 3 bases; nucleotides outside the gene matches: 2.

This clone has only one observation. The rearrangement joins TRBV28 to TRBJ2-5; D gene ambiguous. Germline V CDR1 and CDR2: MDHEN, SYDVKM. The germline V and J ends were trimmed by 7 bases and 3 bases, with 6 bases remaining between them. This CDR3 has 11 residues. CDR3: CASNREETQYF. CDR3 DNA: TGTGCCAGCAACCGAGAAGAGACCCAGTACTTC.

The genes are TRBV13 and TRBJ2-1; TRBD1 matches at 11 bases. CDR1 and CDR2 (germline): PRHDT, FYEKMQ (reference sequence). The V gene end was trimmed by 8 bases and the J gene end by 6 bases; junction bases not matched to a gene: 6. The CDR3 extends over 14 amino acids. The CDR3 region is CASEPGQGGNEQFF. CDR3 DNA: TGTGCCAGCGAACCGGGACAGGGGGGCAATGAGCAGTTCTTC.

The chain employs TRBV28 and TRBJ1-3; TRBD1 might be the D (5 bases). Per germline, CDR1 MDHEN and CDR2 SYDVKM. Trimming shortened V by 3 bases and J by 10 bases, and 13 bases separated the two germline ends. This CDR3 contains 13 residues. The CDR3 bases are TGTGCCAGCAGTTTGGAAGTGGAGGGGACCATATATTTT. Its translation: CASSLEVEGTIYF.

The DNA for the CDR3 is TGCGCCAGCAGCCAAGAGCGAAATATTGATGAGCAGTTCTTC. It is translated as CASSQERNIDEQFF. J is TRBJ2-1 and V is TRBV4-1; no definite D call. V dropped 0 bases and J dropped 8 bases, with 11 bases sitting between them. CDR1 and CDR2 (germline): MGHRA, YSYEKL. The CDR3 runs 14 residues.

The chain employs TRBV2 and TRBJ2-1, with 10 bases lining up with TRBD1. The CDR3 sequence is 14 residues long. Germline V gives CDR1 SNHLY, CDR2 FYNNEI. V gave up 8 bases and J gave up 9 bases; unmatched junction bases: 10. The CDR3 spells CASGRQGAPSEQFF. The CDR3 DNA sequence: TGTGCCAGCGGACGACAGGGGGCCCCCTCTGAGCAGTTCTTC.

CDR3 loop: CASSSERVTREKLFF. The CDR3 DNA is TGTGCCAGCAGCTCCGAAAGGGTGACTAGAGAAAAACTGTTTTTT. The chain has TRBV7-8 and TRBJ1-4; no clear D. CDR1 SGHVS and CDR2 FQNEAQ come from the germline V gene. V was shortened by 4 bases and J by 8 bases, with 17 bases between the two germline ends. This CDR3 region has 15 residues. The full variable domain, rest sourced from reference TRBV7-8 and TRBJ1-4, is GAGVSQSPRYKVAKRGQDVALRCDPISGHVSLFWYQQALGQGPEFLTYFQNEAQLDKSGLPSDRFFAERPEGSVSTLKIQRTQQEDSAVYLCASSSERVTREKLFFGSGTQLSVL.

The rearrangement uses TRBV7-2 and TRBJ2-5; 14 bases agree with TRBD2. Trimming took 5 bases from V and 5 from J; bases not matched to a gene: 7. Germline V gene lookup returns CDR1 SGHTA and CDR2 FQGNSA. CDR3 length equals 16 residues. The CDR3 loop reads CASSIGLAGGAETQYF. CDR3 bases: TGTGCCAGCAGCATAGGACTAGCGGGAGGTGCGGAGACCCAGTACTTC. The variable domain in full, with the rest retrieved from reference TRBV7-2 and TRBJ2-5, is GAGVSQSPSNKVTEKGKDVELRCDPISGHTALYWYRQSLGQGLEFLIYFQGNSAPDKSGLPSDRFSAERTGGSVSTLTIQRTQQEDSAVYLCASSIGLAGGAETQYFGPGTRLLVL.

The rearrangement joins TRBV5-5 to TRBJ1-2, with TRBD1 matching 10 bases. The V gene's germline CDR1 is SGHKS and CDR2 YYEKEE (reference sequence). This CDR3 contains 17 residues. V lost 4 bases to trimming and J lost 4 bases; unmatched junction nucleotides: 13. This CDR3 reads CASSHSRDRGHPYGYTF. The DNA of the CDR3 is TGTGCCAGCAGCCATTCCCGGGACAGGGGCCACCCCTATGGCTACACCTTC.

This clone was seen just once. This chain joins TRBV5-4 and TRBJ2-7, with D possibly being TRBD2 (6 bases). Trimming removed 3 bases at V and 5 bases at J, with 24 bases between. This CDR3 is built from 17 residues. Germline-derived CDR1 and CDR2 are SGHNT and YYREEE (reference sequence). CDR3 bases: TGTGCCAGCAGCTCGGTCGGGAGCGGAAGGGGACTCCACGAGCAGTACTTC. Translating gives CASSSVGSGRGLHEQYF.

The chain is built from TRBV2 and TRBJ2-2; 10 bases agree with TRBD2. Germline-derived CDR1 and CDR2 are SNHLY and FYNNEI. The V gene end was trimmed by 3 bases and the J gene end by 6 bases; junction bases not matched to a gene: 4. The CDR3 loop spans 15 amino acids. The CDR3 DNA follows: TGTGCCAGCAGTGAGGCTAGCGGGAGCGCCGGGGAGCTGTTTTTT. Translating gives CASSEASGSAGELFF.

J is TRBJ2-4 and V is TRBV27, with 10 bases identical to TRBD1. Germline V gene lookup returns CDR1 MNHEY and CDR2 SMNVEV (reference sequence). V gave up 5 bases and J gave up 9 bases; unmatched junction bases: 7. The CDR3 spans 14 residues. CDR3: CASSGDRGIGIQYF. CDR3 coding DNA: TGTGCCAGCAGTGGGGACAGGGGCATCGGCATTCAGTACTTC.

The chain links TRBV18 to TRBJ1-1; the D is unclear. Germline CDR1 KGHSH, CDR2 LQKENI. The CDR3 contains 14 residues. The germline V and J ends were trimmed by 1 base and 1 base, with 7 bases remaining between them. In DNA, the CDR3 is TGTGCCAGCTCACCACAATCAGAGAACACTGAAGCTTTCTTT. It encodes CASSPQSENTEAFF.

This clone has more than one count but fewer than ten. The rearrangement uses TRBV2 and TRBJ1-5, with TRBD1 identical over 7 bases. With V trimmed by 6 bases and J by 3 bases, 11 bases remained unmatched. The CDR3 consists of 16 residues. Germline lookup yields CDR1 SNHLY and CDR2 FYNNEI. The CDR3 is CASRVGRDRNNQPQHF. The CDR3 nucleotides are TGTGCCAGCAGAGTAGGCCGGGACAGAAACAATCAGCCCCAGCATTTT.

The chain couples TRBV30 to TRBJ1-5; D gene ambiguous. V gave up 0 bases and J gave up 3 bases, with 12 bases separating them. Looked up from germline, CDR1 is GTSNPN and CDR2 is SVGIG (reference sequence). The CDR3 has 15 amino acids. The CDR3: CAWSVGGNNNQPQHF. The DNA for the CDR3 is TGTGCCTGGAGTGTGGGAGGGAATAACAATCAGCCCCAGCATTTT. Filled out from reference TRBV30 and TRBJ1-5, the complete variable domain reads SQTIHQWPATLVQPVGSPLSLECTVEGTSNPNLYWYRQAAGRGLQLLFYSVGIGQISSEVPQNLSASRPQDRQFILSSKKLLLSDSGFYLCAWSVGGNNNQPQHFGDGTRLSIL.

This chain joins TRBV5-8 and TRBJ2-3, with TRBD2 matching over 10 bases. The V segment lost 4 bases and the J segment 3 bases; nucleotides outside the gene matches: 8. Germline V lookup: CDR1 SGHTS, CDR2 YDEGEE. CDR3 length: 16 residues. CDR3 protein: CASSPWGSGGTDTQYF. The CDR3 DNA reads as TGTGCCAGCAGCCCCTGGGGTAGCGGGGGGACAGATACGCAGTATTTT.

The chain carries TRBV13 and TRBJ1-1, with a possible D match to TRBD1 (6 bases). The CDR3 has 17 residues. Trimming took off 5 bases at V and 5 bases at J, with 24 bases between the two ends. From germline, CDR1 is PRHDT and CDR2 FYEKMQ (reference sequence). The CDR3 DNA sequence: TGTGCCAGCAGCGTTAGGAGACAGGCCCGTGACATGACTGAAGCTTTCTTT. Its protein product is CASSVRRQARDMTEAFF.

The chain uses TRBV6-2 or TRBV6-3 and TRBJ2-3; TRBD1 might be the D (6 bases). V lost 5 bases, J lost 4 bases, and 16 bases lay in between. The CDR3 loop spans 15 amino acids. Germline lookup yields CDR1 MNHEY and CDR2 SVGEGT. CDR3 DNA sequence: TGTGCCAGCAGTCCGAGAGGGGGAGTCCCAGATACGCAGTATTTT. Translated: CASSPRGGVPDTQYF.

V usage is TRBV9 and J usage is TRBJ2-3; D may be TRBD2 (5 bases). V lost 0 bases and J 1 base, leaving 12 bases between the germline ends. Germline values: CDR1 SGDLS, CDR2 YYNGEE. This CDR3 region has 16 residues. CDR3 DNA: TGTGCCAGCAGCGTAGCTGGACTGGCTGGCACAGATACGCAGTATTTT. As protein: CASSVAGLAGTDTQYF. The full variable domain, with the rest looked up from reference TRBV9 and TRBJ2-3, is DSGVTQTPKHLITATGQRVTLRCSPRSGDLSVYWYQQSLDQGLQFLIQYYNGEERAKGNILERFSAQQFPDLHSELNLSSLELGDSALYFCASSVAGLAGTDTQYFGPGTRLTVL.

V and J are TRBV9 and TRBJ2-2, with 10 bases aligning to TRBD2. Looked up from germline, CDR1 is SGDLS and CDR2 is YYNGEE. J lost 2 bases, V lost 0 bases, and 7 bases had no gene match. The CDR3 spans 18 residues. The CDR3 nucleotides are TGTGCCAGCAGCGTAGCTCTAAGACTAGCGGGTAACACCGGGGAGCTGTTTTTT. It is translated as CASSVALRLAGNTGELFF.

The CDR3 DNA reads TGTGCCAGCAGTTTTAGGGGAGGGCACTCCTACGAGCAGTACTTC. It encodes CASSFRGGHSYEQYF. The chain couples TRBV27 to TRBJ2-7, with 7 bases aligning to TRBD2. Germline V gives CDR1 MNHEY, CDR2 SMNVEV (reference sequence). The CDR3 runs 15 residues. V gave up 3 bases and J gave up 0 bases; unmatched junction bases: 5.